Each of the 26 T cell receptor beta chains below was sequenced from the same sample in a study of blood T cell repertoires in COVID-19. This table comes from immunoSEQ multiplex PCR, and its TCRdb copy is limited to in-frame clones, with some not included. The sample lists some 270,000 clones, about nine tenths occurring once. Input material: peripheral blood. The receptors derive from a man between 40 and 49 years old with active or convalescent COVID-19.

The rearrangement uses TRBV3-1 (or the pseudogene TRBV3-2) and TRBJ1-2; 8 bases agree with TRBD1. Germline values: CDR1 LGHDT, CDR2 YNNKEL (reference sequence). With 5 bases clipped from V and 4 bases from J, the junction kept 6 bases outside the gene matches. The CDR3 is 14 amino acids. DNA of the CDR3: TGTGCCAGCAGCTCTACCGGGACAGGCTATGGCTACACCTTC. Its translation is CASSSTGTGYGYTF.

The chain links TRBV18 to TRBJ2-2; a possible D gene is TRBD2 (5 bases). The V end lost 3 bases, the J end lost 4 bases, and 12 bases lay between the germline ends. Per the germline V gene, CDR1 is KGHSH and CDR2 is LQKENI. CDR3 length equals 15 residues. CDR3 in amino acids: CASSPERDSTGELFF. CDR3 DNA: TGTGCCAGCTCACCGGAACGGGATAGCACCGGGGAGCTGTTTTTT.

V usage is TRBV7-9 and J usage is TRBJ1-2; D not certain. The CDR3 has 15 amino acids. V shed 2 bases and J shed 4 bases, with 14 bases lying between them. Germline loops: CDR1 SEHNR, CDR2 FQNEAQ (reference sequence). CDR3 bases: TGTGCCAGCAGCTTATCACGAGCCCGGGTCTATGGCTACACCTTC. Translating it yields CASSLSRARVYGYTF.

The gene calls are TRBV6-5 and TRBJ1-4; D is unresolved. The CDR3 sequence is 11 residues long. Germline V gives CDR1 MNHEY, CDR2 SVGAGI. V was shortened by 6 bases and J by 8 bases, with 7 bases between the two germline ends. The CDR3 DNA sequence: TGTGCCAGCAGGGCGGGAGAAAAACTGTTTTTT. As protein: CASRAGEKLFF.

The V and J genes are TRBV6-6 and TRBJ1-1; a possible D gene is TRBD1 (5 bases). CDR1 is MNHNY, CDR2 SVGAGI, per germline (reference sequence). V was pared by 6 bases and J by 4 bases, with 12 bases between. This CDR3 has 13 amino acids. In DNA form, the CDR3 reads TGTGCCAGCAGGCCGACAGTTGCCACTGAAGCTTTCTTT. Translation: CASRPTVATEAFF.

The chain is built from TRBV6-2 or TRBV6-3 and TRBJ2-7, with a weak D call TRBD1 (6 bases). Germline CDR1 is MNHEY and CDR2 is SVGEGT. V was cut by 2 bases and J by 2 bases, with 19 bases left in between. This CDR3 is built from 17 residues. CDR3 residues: CASSYALGHAGPYEQYF. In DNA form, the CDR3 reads TGTGCCAGCAGTTACGCCTTGGGACACGCGGGCCCCTACGAGCAGTACTTC.

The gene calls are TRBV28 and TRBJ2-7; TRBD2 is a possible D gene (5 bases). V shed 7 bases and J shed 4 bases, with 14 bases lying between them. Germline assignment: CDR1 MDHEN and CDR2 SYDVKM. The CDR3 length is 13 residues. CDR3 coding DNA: TGTGCCAGCATGGAAGAGGGTCTATACGAGCAGTACTTC. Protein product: CASMEEGLYEQYF.

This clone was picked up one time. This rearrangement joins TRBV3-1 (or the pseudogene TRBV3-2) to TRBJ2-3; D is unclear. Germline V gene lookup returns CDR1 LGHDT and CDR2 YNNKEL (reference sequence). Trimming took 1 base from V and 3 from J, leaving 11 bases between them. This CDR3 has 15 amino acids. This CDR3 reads CASSQAIVVTDTQYF. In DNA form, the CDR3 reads TGTGCCAGCAGCCAAGCGATAGTAGTTACAGATACGCAGTATTTT.

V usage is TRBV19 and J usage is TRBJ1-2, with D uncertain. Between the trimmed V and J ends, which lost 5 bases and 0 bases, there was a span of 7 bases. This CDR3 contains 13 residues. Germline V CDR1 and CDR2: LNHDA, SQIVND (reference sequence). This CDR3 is CASSRHTNYGYTF. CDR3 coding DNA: TGTGCCAGTAGTCGACATACTAACTATGGCTACACCTTC.

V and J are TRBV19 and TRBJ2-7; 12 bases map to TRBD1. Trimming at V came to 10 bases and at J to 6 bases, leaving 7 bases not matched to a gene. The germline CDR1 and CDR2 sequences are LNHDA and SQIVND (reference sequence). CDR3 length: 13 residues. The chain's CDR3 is CATTGTGGPEQYF. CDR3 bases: TGTGCCACAACCGGGACAGGGGGCCCCGAGCAGTACTTC.

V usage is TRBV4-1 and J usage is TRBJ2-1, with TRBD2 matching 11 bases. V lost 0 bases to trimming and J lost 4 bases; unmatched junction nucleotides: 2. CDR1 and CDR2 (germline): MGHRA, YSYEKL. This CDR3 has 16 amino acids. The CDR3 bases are TGCGCCAGCAGCCAAGACCCTAGCGGGAGGTACAATGAGCAGTTCTTC. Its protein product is CASSQDPSGRYNEQFF.

DNA for the CDR3: TGCGCCAGCAGCAGACAGGGCTGGGAAACTAATGAAAAACTGTTTTTT. Translation gives CASSRQGWETNEKLFF. The chain combines TRBV5-1 with TRBJ1-4; 7 nucleotides agree with TRBD1. Trimming removed 4 bases from V and 1 base from J; junction bases left unmatched: 7. This CDR3 has 16 residues. The germline V gene has CDR1 SGHRS and CDR2 YFSETQ.

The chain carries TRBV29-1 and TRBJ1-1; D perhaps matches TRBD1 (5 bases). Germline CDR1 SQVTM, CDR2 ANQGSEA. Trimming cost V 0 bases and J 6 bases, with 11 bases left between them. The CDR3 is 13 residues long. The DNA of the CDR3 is TGCAGCGTTGAAGATATTATGGGGCCTGAAGCTTTCTTT. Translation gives CSVEDIMGPEAFF.

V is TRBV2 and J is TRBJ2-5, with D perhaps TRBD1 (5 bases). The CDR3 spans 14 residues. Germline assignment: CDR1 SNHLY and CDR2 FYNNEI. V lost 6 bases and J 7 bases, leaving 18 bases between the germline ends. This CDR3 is CASRATVGTGTQYF. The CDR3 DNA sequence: TGTGCCAGCAGGGCGACAGTGGGAACAGGGACCCAGTACTTC. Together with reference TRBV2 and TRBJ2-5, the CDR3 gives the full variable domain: EPEVTQTPSHQVTQMGQEVILRCVPISNHLYFYWYRQILGQKVEFLVSFYNNEISEKSEIFDDQFSVERPDGSNFTLKIRSTKLEDSAMYFCASRATVGTGTQYFGPGTRLLVL.

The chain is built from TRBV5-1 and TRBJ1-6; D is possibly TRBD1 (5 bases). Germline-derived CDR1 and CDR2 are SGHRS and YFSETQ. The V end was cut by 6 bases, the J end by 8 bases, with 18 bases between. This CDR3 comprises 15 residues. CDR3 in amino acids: CASKGEGTEHSPLHF. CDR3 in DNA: TGCGCCAGCAAGGGCGAAGGGACTGAACATTCACCCCTCCACTTT.

The CDR3 sequence: CASSSAGAGNTIYF. The CDR3 region has the DNA TGTGCCAGCAGCTCCGCAGGTGCTGGAAACACCATATATTTT. This sequence joins TRBV11-2 and TRBJ1-3; no clear D. Between the trimmed V and J ends, which lost 4 bases and 2 bases, there was a span of 9 bases. CDR3 length equals 14 residues. Germline lookup yields CDR1 SGHAT and CDR2 FQNNGV.

The CDR3 nucleotides are TGTGCCAGCAGCGTCGGGACAGCTTATGGCTACACCTTC. This sequence encodes CASSVGTAYGYTF. V gene TRBV9 combines with J gene TRBJ1-2, with 7 positions matching TRBD1. Germline values: CDR1 SGDLS, CDR2 YYNGEE. This CDR3 has 13 amino acids. V shed 2 bases, J shed 5 bases, and the junction held 3 bases outside the gene matches.

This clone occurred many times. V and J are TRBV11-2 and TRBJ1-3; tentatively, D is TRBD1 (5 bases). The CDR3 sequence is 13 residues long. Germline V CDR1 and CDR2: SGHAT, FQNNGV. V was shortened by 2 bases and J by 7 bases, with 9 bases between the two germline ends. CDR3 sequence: CASSLTQVNTIYF. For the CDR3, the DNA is TGTGCCAGCAGCTTAACACAGGTCAACACCATATATTTT.

In DNA form, the CDR3 reads TGCAGCTCCAGGACAGCCTACACTGAAGCTTTCTTT. This sequence encodes CSSRTAYTEAFF. The rearrangement links TRBV29-1 to TRBJ1-1; D perhaps matches TRBD1 (6 bases). This CDR3 has 12 amino acids. With 8 bases removed from V and 3 bases from J, the gap between germline ends came to 13 bases. CDR1 is SQVTM, CDR2 ANQGSEA, per germline.

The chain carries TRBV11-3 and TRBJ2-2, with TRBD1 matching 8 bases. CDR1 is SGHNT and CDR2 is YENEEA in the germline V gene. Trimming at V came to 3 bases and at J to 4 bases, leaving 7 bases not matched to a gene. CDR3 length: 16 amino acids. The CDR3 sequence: CASSFGGTGGTGELFF. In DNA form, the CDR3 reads TGTGCCAGCAGCTTCGGGGGAACAGGGGGCACCGGGGAGCTGTTTTTT. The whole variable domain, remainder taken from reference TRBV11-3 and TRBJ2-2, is EAGVVQSPRYKIIEKKQPVAFWCNPISGHNTLYWYLQNLGQGPELLIRYENEEAVDDSQLPKDRFSAERLKGVDSTLKIQPAELGDSAVYLCASSFGGTGGTGELFFGEGSRLTVL.

The CDR3 sequence is CASSSYAGTGDQPQHF. CDR3 DNA sequence: TGTGCCAGCAGTTCCTACGCCGGGACAGGGGATCAGCCCCAGCATTTT. This sequence joins TRBV28 and TRBJ1-5, with 10 nucleotides matching TRBD1. CDR1 is MDHEN and CDR2 is SYDVKM in the germline V gene. The CDR3 runs 16 residues. Germline trimming cut 4 bases from V and 5 bases from J; bases unmatched to any gene: 8.

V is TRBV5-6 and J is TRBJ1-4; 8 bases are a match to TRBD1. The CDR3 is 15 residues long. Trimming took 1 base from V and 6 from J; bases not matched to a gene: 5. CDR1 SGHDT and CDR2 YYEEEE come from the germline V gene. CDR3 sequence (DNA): TGTGCCAGCAGCTTGAGCAGGGGGCGGCATGAAAAACTGTTTTTT. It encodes CASSLSRGRHEKLFF.

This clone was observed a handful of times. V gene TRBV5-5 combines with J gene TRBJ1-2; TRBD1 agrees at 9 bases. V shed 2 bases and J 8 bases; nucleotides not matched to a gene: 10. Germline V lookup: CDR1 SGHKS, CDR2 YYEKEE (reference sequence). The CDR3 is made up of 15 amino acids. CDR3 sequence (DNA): TGTGCCAGCAGCTTTGGTACAGGGGGCGCGTGGGGCTACACCTTC. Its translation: CASSFGTGGAWGYTF.

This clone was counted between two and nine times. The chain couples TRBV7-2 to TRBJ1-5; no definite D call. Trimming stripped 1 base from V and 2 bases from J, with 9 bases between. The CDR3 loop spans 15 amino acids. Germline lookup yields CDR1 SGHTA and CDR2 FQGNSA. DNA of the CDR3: TGTGCCAGCAGCTTAGGAGGTTTCGGCAATCAGCCCCAGCATTTT. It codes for CASSLGGFGNQPQHF.

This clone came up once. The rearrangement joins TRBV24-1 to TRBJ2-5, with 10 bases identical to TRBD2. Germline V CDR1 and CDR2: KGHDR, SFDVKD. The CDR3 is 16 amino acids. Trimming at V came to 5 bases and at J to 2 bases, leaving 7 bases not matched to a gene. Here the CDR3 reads CATSVLAGETQETQYF. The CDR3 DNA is TGTGCCACCAGTGTCCTAGCGGGAGAGACTCAAGAGACCCAGTACTTC.

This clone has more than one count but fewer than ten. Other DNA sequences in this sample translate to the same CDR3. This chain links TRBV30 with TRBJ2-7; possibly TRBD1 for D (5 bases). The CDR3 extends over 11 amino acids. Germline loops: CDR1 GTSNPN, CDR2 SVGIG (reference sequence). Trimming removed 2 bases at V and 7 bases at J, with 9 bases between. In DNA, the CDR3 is TGTGCCTGGAGTCAAGGGGATGAGCAGTACTTC. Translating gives CAWSQGDEQYF.